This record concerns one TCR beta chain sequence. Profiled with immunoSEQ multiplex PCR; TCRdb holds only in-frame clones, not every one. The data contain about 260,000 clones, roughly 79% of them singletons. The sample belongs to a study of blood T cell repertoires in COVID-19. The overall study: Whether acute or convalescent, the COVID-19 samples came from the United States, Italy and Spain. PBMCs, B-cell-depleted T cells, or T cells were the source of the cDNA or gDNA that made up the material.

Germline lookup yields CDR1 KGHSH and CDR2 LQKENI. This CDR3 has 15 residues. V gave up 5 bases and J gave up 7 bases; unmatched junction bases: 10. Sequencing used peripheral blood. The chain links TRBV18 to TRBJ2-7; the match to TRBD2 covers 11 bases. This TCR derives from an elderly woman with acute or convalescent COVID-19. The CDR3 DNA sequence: TGTGCCAGCTCATTCATAGCGGGAGGGCCGGGTGAGCAGTACTTC. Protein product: CASSFIAGGPGEQYF.